The present T cell receptor beta chain was sequenced within a study of beta chain features in type 1 diabetes. Since all of the isolated RNA was reverse transcribed, expressed TCRB transcripts were what got sequenced. Generated by immunoSEQ multiplex PCR, the TCRdb table keeps only in-frame clones and is missing some. The sample has around 250,000 clones; roughly 30% are singletons. This clone was seen a handful of times. The antigen is undetermined. The CDR3 has 14 amino acids. Germline V lookup: CDR1 MDHEN, CDR2 SYDVKM. One heparinised blood draw averaging around 100 mL was given by each donor. Study findings and constraints: For type 1 diabetes patients, VDJ junctions showed fewer insertions and more deletions. All four CD4+ subsets from Type 1 diabetes patients carried moderately but significantly shorter TCRB CDR3s. Naive, central memory and Treg TCRB repertoires appeared more alike in patients than in healthy donors.

The TCR sequence derives from a man aged 25-45 years in good health. V and J are TRBV28 and TRBJ2-5; D remains ambiguous. The DNA end is more similar to TRBJ2-7, so the J call may be wrong. Material: central memory CD4+ T cells from blood. The CDR3 is CASSLTLSSYEQYF. CDR3 in DNA: TGTGCCAGCAGTTTAACCTTGAGCTCCTACGAGCAGTACTTC.